These T cell receptor beta chains were read from a single sample in a study of shared clonotypes between healthy human individuals. Here immunoSEQ multiplex PCR was the method, and the copy in TCRdb shows in-frame clones only, minus some. The sample yields over a million clones, more than 95% seen once. The sequenced sample was naive CD4+ T cells sorted from blood. The receptors were gathered from a man aged 25-45 years in good health. Each CDR3 is given with its conserved first and last residue. The D gene is left open where the match is weak. Clone size is not always given. Where it is, it says once, few, many or a class for expanded clones.

abundance: NA
j_gene: TRBJ2-5
d_gene: TRBD2
v_gene: TRBV6-6
CDR3aa: CASSYSTSGRTETQYF
CDR3nt: TGTGCCAGCAGTTACTCGACTAGCGGGAGAACGGAGACCCAGTACTTC

abundance: NA
j_gene: TRBJ2-7
d_gene: TRBD2
v_gene: TRBV10-3
CDR3aa: CAISATKTSGTYYEQYF
CDR3nt: TGTGCCATCAGTGCCACTAAAACTAGCGGGACGTACTACGAGCAGTACTTC

abundance: NA
j_gene: TRBJ2-1
d_gene: TRBD2
v_gene: TRBV25-1
CDR3aa: CASSPPLSGRGHNEQFF
CDR3nt: TGTGCCAGCAGCCCCCCCCTTAGCGGGAGGGGACACAATGAGCAGTTCTTC

abundance: NA
j_gene: TRBJ1-4
d_gene: NA
v_gene: TRBV15
CDR3aa: CATSRGEGPTNEKLFF
CDR3nt: TGTGCCACCAGCAGGGGAGAGGGGCCCACTAATGAAAAACTGTTTTTT

abundance: NA
j_gene: TRBJ2-7
d_gene: NA
v_gene: TRBV10-3
CDR3aa: CATLGLRSSYEQYF
CDR3nt: TGTGCCACCCTGGGGCTTAGGAGCTCCTACGAGCAGTACTTC

abundance: NA
j_gene: TRBJ2-1
d_gene: NA
v_gene: TRBV18
CDR3aa: CASSPPSSLRINEQFF
CDR3nt: TGTGCCAGCTCACCACCTTCTAGCCTCCGAATCAATGAGCAGTTCTTC

abundance: NA
j_gene: TRBJ2-2
d_gene: NA
v_gene: TRBV28
CDR3aa: CASGEFTGELFF
CDR3nt: TGTGCCAGCGGGGAGTTCACCGGGGAGCTGTTTTTT

abundance: NA
j_gene: TRBJ2-7
d_gene: NA
v_gene: TRBV10-1
CDR3aa: CASTRQEQYF
CDR3nt: TGCGCCAGCACCCGACAGGAGCAGTACTTC

abundance: NA
j_gene: TRBJ2-2
d_gene: NA
v_gene: TRBV7-2
CDR3aa: CASTANGLLLNTGELFF
CDR3nt: TGTGCCAGCACCGCAAATGGGCTACTCCTGAACACCGGGGAGCTGTTTTTT

abundance: NA
j_gene: TRBJ2-2
d_gene: TRBD2
v_gene: TRBV9
CDR3aa: CASSPTGTTNTGELFF
CDR3nt: TGTGCCAGCAGCCCAACCGGGACTACGAACACCGGGGAGCTGTTTTTT

abundance: NA
j_gene: TRBJ1-1
d_gene: NA
v_gene: TRBV5-4
CDR3aa: CASSLFDSTEAFF
CDR3nt: TGTGCCAGCAGCTTGTTTGATTCGACAGAAGCTTTCTTT

abundance: NA
j_gene: TRBJ2-3
d_gene: NA
v_gene: TRBV9
CDR3aa: CASSVGTPLATLYF
CDR3nt: TGTGCCAGCAGCGTAGGAACCCCGCTCGCTACGCTGTATTTT

abundance: NA
j_gene: TRBJ1-1
d_gene: NA
v_gene: TRBV5-1
CDR3aa: CASSLVGTEAFF
CDR3nt: TGCGCCAGCAGCTTGGTAGGAACTGAAGCTTTCTTT

abundance: NA
j_gene: TRBJ2-7
d_gene: TRBD2
v_gene: TRBV6-5
CDR3aa: CASSYRREGYEQYF
CDR3nt: TGTGCCAGCAGTTACCGACGGGAGGGCTACGAGCAGTACTTC

abundance: once
j_gene: TRBJ2-3
d_gene: NA
v_gene: TRBV11-2
CDR3aa: CASSFLWGAASSTDTQYF
CDR3nt: TGTGCCAGCAGCTTCCTATGGGGGGCTGCTTCGAGCACAGATACGCAGTATTTT

abundance: once
j_gene: TRBJ2-1
d_gene: NA
v_gene: TRBV5-4
CDR3aa: CASSLVAGAVSEQFF
CDR3nt: TGTGCCAGCAGCTTGGTCGCGGGGGCGGTTAGTGAGCAGTTCTTC

abundance: once
j_gene: TRBJ1-4
d_gene: NA
v_gene: TRBV2
CDR3aa: CATGGRGNEKLFF
CDR3nt: TGTGCCACCGGAGGACGGGGTAATGAAAAACTGTTTTTT

abundance: NA
j_gene: TRBJ1-1
d_gene: NA
v_gene: TRBV19
CDR3aa: CASSIDRLGAGVANTEAFF
CDR3nt: TGTGCCAGTAGTATAGATCGTTTGGGGGCAGGGGTCGCGAACACTGAAGCTTTCTTT

abundance: NA
j_gene: TRBJ1-5
d_gene: NA
v_gene: TRBV19
CDR3aa: CASSTTGFLQPQHF
CDR3nt: TGTGCCAGTAGTACCACAGGGTTCTTGCAGCCCCAGCATTTT

abundance: NA
j_gene: TRBJ1-5
d_gene: NA
v_gene: TRBV9
CDR3aa: CASSGQGSGNQPQHF
CDR3nt: TGTGCCAGCAGCGGGCAGGGGTCTGGAAATCAGCCCCAGCATTTT

abundance: NA
j_gene: TRBJ1-5
d_gene: NA
v_gene: TRBV2
CDR3aa: CASSMDAQQNQPQHF
CDR3nt: TGTGCCAGCAGTATGGACGCCCAGCAAAATCAGCCCCAGCATTTT

abundance: once
j_gene: TRBJ2-1
d_gene: TRBD1
v_gene: TRBV7-2
CDR3aa: CASSQRGHEQFF
CDR3nt: TGTGCCAGCAGCCAGAGGGGGCATGAGCAGTTCTTC

abundance: NA
j_gene: TRBJ2-1
d_gene: NA
v_gene: TRBV5-1
CDR3aa: CASSLAGSGLYNEQFF
CDR3nt: TGCGCCAGCAGCTTGGCCGGGTCAGGGCTTTACAATGAGCAGTTCTTC

abundance: NA
j_gene: TRBJ2-1
d_gene: NA
v_gene: TRBV10-1
CDR3aa: CASSESGPEADEQFF
CDR3nt: TGCGCCAGCAGTGAGTCGGGGCCCGAAGCCGATGAGCAGTTCTTC

abundance: once
j_gene: TRBJ2-7
d_gene: TRBD1
v_gene: TRBV5-1
CDR3aa: CASSLEQGTSYEQYF
CDR3nt: TGCGCCAGCAGCTTGGAACAGGGGACCTCCTACGAGCAGTACTTC

abundance: NA
j_gene: TRBJ2-1
d_gene: NA
v_gene: TRBV5-1
CDR3aa: CASSLGGHNEQFF
CDR3nt: TGCGCCAGCAGCTTAGGAGGACACAATGAGCAGTTCTTC

abundance: NA
j_gene: TRBJ2-1
d_gene: TRBD1
v_gene: TRBV29-1
CDR3aa: CSVAQGGRSYNEQFF
CDR3nt: TGCAGCGTAGCACAGGGGGGTAGGTCCTACAATGAGCAGTTCTTC

abundance: NA
j_gene: TRBJ2-7
d_gene: NA
v_gene: TRBV7-8
CDR3aa: CASSLARDEQYF
CDR3nt: TGTGCCAGCAGCTTAGCGCGGGACGAGCAGTACTTC

abundance: NA
j_gene: TRBJ2-7
d_gene: NA
v_gene: TRBV5-5
CDR3aa: CASSSVGAEQYF
CDR3nt: TGTGCCAGCAGCTCGGTGGGGGCCGAGCAGTACTTC

abundance: once
j_gene: TRBJ2-1
d_gene: TRBD2
v_gene: TRBV18
CDR3aa: CASSPWGRSLAGGVNEQFF
CDR3nt: TGTGCCAGCTCACCATGGGGGCGCAGTCTAGCGGGAGGGGTCAATGAGCAGTTCTTC

abundance: NA
j_gene: TRBJ2-2
d_gene: NA
v_gene: TRBV7-2
CDR3aa: CASSLTRTETGELFF
CDR3nt: TGTGCCAGCAGCCTCACCCGGACAGAAACCGGGGAGCTGTTTTTT

abundance: NA
j_gene: TRBJ2-1
d_gene: NA
v_gene: TRBV12-5
CDR3aa: CASGFGLGGYNEQFF
CDR3nt: TGTGCTAGTGGTTTCGGACTAGGGGGCTACAATGAGCAGTTCTTC

abundance: NA
j_gene: TRBJ1-3
d_gene: NA
v_gene: TRBV28
CDR3aa: CASSSSSGVRDTLYSGNTIYF
CDR3nt: TGTGCCAGCAGTTCAAGTAGCGGTGTACGGGACACCCTTTACTCTGGAAACACCATATATTTT

abundance: NA
j_gene: TRBJ2-7
d_gene: NA
v_gene: TRBV11-2
CDR3aa: CASSLIGGSYEQYF
CDR3nt: TGTGCCAGCAGCTTAATCGGGGGCTCCTACGAGCAGTACTTC

abundance: NA
j_gene: TRBJ2-7
d_gene: NA
v_gene: TRBV5-1
CDR3aa: CASSFGAAEAKYF
CDR3nt: TGCGCCAGCAGCTTTGGCGCGGCGGAGGCGAAGTACTTC

abundance: NA
j_gene: TRBJ1-4
d_gene: NA
v_gene: TRBV19
CDR3aa: CASSIDGATNEKLFF
CDR3nt: TGTGCCAGTAGTATAGACGGGGCAACTAATGAAAAACTGTTTTTT

abundance: NA
j_gene: TRBJ2-2
d_gene: TRBD2
v_gene: TRBV6-4
CDR3aa: CASSEVGSGSSNTGELFF
CDR3nt: TGTGCCAGCAGTGAAGTGGGGAGCGGGAGCTCCAACACCGGGGAGCTGTTTTTT

abundance: NA
j_gene: TRBJ1-2
d_gene: NA
v_gene: TRBV7-2
CDR3aa: CASSLEGLNYGYTF
CDR3nt: TGTGCCAGCAGCTTAGAGGGACTGAACTATGGCTACACCTTC

abundance: NA
j_gene: TRBJ2-7
d_gene: NA
v_gene: TRBV6-1
CDR3aa: CASSERGSPNSEQYF
CDR3nt: TGTGCCAGCAGTGAAAGGGGCAGTCCTAACTCCGAGCAGTACTTC

abundance: NA
j_gene: TRBJ2-1
d_gene: NA
v_gene: TRBV5-1
CDR3aa: CASSYLMAGSSYNEQFF
CDR3nt: TGCGCCAGCAGCTATTTGATGGCAGGGAGTTCCTACAATGAGCAGTTCTTC

abundance: NA
j_gene: TRBJ2-7
d_gene: NA
v_gene: TRBV29-1
CDR3aa: CSVLVLYEQYF
CDR3nt: TGCAGCGTCTTGGTCTTATACGAGCAGTACTTC